This T cell receptor (beta chain) was found in a study of siplizumab effects on memory and regulatory T cells. Points on this clone: Its specificity is not known.

V dropped 1 base and J dropped 3 bases, with 10 bases sitting between them. Per the germline V gene, CDR1 is SEHNR and CDR2 is FQNEAQ (reference sequence). The CDR3 totals 14 residues. Study-wide findings and caveats: Mean Treg-derived proportions of mappable alloreactive CD4+ clones were just under 70% for siplizumab and approximately 25% for controls. Suppressive activity of Tregs proliferating in siplizumab cultures remained unconfirmed. Unstimulated subsets contained matches for only a minor fraction of alloreactive clones. Naive T cells looked more diverse than memory cells and looked like major alloresponse contributors.

Repertoires were generated with immunoSEQ multiplex PCR, while TCRdb's copy carries only in-frame clones and drops some. The table shows more than 45,000 clones, with over 85% occurring only once. Sequencing used CD8+ T cells sorted from blood. The chain has TRBV7-9 and TRBJ2-7; D call uncertain. This sequence originates from a human donor in good health. The CDR3 bases are TGTGCCAGCAGCTTAGATGTGGGGATCTACGAGCAGTACTTC. Residues: CASSLDVGIYEQYF. Complete variable domain (other parts from reference TRBV7-9 and TRBJ2-7): DTGVSQNPRHKITKRGQNVTFRCDPISEHNRLYWYRQTLGQGPEFLTYFQNEAQLEKSRLLSDRFSAERPKGSFSTLEIQRTEQGDSAMYLCASSLDVGIYEQYFGPGTRLTVT.